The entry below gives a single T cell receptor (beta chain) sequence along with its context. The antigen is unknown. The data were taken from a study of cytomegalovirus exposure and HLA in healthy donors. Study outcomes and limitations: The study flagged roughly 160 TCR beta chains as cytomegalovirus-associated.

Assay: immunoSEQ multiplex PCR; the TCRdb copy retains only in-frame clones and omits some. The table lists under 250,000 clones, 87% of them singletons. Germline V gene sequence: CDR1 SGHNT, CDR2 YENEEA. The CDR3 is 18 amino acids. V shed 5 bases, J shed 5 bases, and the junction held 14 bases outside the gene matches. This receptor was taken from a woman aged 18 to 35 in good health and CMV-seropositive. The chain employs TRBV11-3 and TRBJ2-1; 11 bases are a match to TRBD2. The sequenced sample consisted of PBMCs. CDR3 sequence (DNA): TGTGCCAGCAGCACCAGATTAGCGGGAGGGCCTAGGGACAATGAGCAGTTCTTC. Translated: CASSTRLAGGPRDNEQFF.